These 9 T cell receptor beta chains were sequenced from one sample in a study of regulatory T cells in long-lasting Graves disease. The sample's time point: newly diagnosed GD, antithyroid drugs for less than 3 months. After RNA was extracted from PBMCs, the TCR library was made from it. Sequencing libraries for TCR beta were prepared with iRepertoire HTBI primers and Arm-PCR of CDR3 regions. Each CDR3 protein gets one entry after TCRdb re-called the multiplex PCR reads with MiXCR. The table shows about 450,000 distinct CDR3 sequences, with roughly 15% occurring only once. In addition, the sample was reused for a study of T cells in Graves' hyperthyroidism and ophthalmopathy.

The specimen comprised peripheral blood mononuclear cells (PBMCs), sampled at new diagnosis, from a patient treated with antithyroid drugs. These TCRs come from a woman between 45 and 60 years old with Graves disease.

This chain uses TRBV19 with TRBJ2-2; 9 nucleotides agree with TRBD2. V shed 11 bases and J 4 bases; nucleotides not matched to a gene: 11. Germline loops: CDR1 LNHDA, CDR2 SQIVND (reference sequence). This CDR3 comprises 15 residues. CDR3 region: CASFWREGRTGELFF. CDR3 bases: TGTGCCTCCTTCTGGCGGGAGGGCCGCACCGGGGAGCTGTTTTTT. Drawing the rest from reference TRBV19 and TRBJ2-2, the complete variable domain is DGGITQSPKYLFRKEGQNVTLSCEQNLNHDAMYWYRQDPGQGLRLIYYSQIVNDFQKGDIAEGYSVSREKKESFPLTVTSAQKNPTAFYLCASFWREGRTGELFFGEGSRLTVL.

Of note for this clonotype: This may arise from a read error, as a much more abundant clone is one base away. V usage is TRBV11-2 and J usage is TRBJ2-1; D unresolved. CDR3 size: 11 residues. CDR1 and CDR2 from the germline V gene are SGHAT and FQNNGV. Trimming removed 4 bases at V and 10 bases at J, with 8 bases between. The CDR3 spells CASSSPPEQFF. The CDR3 coding sequence is TGTGCCAGCAGCTCCCCCCCAGAGCAGTTCTTC. Based on the CDR3 plus reference TRBV11-2 and TRBJ2-1, the full variable domain is EAGVAQSPRYKIIEKRQSVAFWCNPISGHATLYWYQQILGQGPKLLIQFQNNGVVDDSQLPKDRFSAERLKGVDSTLKIQPAKLEDSAVYLCASSSPPEQFFGPGTRLTVL.

This clonotype occurred a few times. The J gene is TRBJ2-3, the V gene TRBV6-2 or TRBV6-3, with 8 positions matching TRBD1. Germline CDR1 is MNHEY and CDR2 is SVGEGT. This CDR3 spans 18 amino acids. V lost 1 base and J lost 5; bases outside the gene matches: 14. Here the CDR3 reads CASSYFRGSGQGRDTQYF. The CDR3 DNA reads as TGTGCCAGCAGTTACTTCCGGGGTAGCGGACAGGGTAGAGATACGCAGTATTTT.

At least ten counts were recorded for this clonotype. This chain joins TRBV28 and TRBJ2-3; 12 positions match TRBD2. The V and J ends lost 2 bases and 5 bases, in that order; junction bases with no gene match: 8. Germline V lookup: CDR1 MDHEN, CDR2 SYDVKM. The CDR3 is made up of 17 amino acids. CDR3 region: CASSLTASGRVRDTQYF. The CDR3 nucleotides read TGTGCCAGCAGTTTAACGGCTAGCGGGAGGGTGAGAGATACGCAGTATTTT.

This clonotype turned up a few times. This chain connects TRBV7-3 to TRBJ2-7; 7 bases align to TRBD1. The CDR3 runs to 15 residues. Trimming cost V 2 bases and J 4 bases; bases outside gene matches: 8. Germline CDR1 reads SGHTA; CDR2 reads FQGTGA. CDR3 residues: CASSLQGQSSYEQYF. The CDR3 DNA sequence: TGTGCCAGCAGCTTACAGGGACAGAGTTCTTACGAGCAGTACTTC.

The chain has TRBV28 and TRBJ2-7, with TRBD2 identical over 9 bases. Germline-derived CDR1 and CDR2 are MDHEN and SYDVKM. With 5 bases clipped from V and 3 bases from J, the junction kept 14 bases outside the gene matches. This CDR3 region has 17 residues. In nucleotides, the CDR3 is TGTGCCAGCAGTCCAAGAGTCGGGACTAGCAGTGTCTACGAGCAGTACTTC. Residues: CASSPRVGTSSVYEQYF.

This clonotype occurred many times. This chain links TRBV29-1 with TRBJ2-1; D may be TRBD1 (6 bases). Germline V gives CDR1 SQVTM, CDR2 ANQGSEA. The ends were cut back, 6 bases at V and 10 bases at J, with 22 bases in the middle. The CDR3 extends over 14 amino acids. The CDR3 nucleotides are TGCAGCGTGGCGGGCCCCTACAGGGCCAAAGAGCAGTTCTTC. Protein sequence: CSVAGPYRAKEQFF.

CDR3 sequence: CASSPYRGRSSGANVLTF. In DNA, the CDR3 is TGTGCCAGCAGCCCATACAGGGGCCGGAGCTCTGGGGCCAACGTCCTGACTTTC. The chain recombines TRBV9 with TRBJ2-6; 7 positions match TRBD1. V gave up 4 bases and J gave up 0 bases; unmatched junction bases: 10. CDR1 is SGDLS and CDR2 is YYNGEE in the germline V gene. There are 18 residues in the CDR3.

This clonotype was seen more than once but under ten times. The chain recombines TRBV28 with TRBJ2-1; TRBD1 is a possible D gene (5 bases). Trimming pared 2 bases from V and 6 bases from J, leaving 8 bases between. The CDR3 spans 13 residues. CDR1 MDHEN and CDR2 SYDVKM come from the germline V gene. CDR3 sequence (DNA): TGTGCCAGCAGTTTAGAGGACATCAATGAGCAGTTCTTC. Encoded protein: CASSLEDINEQFF.